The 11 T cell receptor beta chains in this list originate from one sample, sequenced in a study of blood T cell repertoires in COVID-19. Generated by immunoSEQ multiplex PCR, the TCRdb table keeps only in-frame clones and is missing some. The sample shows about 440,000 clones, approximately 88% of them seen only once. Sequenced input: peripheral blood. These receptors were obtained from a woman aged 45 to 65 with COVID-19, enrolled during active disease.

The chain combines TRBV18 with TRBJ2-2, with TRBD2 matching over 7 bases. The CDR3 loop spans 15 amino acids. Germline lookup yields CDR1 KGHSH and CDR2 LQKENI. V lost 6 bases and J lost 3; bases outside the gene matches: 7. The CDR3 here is CASSRSGGDTGELFF. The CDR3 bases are TGTGCCAGCTCCCGCTCGGGGGGAGACACCGGGGAGCTGTTTTTT.

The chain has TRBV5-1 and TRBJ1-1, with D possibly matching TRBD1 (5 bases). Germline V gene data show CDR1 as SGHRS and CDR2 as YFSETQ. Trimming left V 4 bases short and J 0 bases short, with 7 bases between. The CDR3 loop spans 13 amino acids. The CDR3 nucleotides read TGCGCCAGCAGCCAGGGCGTGAACACTGAAGCTTTCTTT. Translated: CASSQGVNTEAFF.

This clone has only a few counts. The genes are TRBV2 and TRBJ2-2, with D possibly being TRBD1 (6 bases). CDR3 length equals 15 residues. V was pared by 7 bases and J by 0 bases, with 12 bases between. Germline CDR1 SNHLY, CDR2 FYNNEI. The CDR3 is CASTGQSSNTGELFF. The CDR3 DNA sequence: TGTGCCAGCACCGGACAGTCCTCGAACACCGGGGAGCTGTTTTTT.

The CDR3 coding sequence is TGTGCCAGTACCCTGGCGAGCGGGGGGGGCAATGAGCAGTTCTTC. Residues: CASTLASGGGNEQFF. This rearrangement joins TRBV19 to TRBJ2-1; 10 nucleotides align to TRBD2. This CDR3 is built from 15 residues. V trimming: 7 bases; J trimming: 6 bases; junction bases outside the gene matches: 9. Germline V gene data show CDR1 as LNHDA and CDR2 as SQIVND (reference sequence).

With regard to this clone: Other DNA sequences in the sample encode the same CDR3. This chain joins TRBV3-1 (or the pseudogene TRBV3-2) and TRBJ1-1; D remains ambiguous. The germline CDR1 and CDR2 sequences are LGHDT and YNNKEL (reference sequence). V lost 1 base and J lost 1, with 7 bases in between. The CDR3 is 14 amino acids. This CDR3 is CASSQVPGNTEAFF. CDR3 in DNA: TGTGCCAGCAGCCAAGTCCCAGGGAACACTGAAGCTTTCTTT.

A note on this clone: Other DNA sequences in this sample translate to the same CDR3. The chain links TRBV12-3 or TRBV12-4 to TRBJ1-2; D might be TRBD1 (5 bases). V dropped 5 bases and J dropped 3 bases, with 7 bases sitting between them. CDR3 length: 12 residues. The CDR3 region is CASSPGDYGYTF. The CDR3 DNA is TGTGCCAGCAGTCCGGGGGACTATGGCTACACCTTC.

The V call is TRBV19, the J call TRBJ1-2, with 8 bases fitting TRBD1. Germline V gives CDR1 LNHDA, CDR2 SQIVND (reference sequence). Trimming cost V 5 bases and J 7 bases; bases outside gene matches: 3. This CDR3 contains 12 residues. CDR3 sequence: CASSQGARGYTF. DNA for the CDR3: TGTGCCAGTAGTCAGGGGGCGCGTGGCTACACCTTC.

The CDR3 is CASSPRTANEKLFF. CDR3 sequence (DNA): TGTGCCAGCAGCCCCCGGACAGCTAATGAAAAACTGTTTTTT. The V and J genes are TRBV3-1 (or the pseudogene TRBV3-2) and TRBJ1-4; possible D gene TRBD1, 6 bases. The V and J ends lost 4 bases and 3 bases respectively, with 9 bases between them. Germline values: CDR1 LGHDT, CDR2 YNNKEL (reference sequence). CDR3 size: 14 residues.

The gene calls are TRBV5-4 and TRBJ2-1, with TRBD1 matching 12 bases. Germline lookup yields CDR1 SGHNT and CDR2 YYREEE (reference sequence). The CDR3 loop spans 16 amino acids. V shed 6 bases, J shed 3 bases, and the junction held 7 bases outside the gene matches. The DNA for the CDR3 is TGTGCCAGCAAGAAAGGGGACAGGGGGCTCTACAATGAGCAGTTCTTC. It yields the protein CASKKGDRGLYNEQFF. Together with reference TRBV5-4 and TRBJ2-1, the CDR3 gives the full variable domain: ETGVTQSPTHLIKTRGQQVTLRCSSQSGHNTVSWYQQALGQGPQFIFQYYREEENGRGNFPPRFSGLQFPNYSSELNVNALELDDSALYLCASKKGDRGLYNEQFFGPGTRLTVL.

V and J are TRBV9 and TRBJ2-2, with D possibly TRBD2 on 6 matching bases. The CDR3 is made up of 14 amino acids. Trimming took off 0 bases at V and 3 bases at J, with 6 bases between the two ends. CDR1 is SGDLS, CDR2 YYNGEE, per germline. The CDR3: CASSVGGDTGELFF. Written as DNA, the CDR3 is TGTGCCAGCAGCGTAGGGGGGGACACCGGGGAGCTGTTTTTT.

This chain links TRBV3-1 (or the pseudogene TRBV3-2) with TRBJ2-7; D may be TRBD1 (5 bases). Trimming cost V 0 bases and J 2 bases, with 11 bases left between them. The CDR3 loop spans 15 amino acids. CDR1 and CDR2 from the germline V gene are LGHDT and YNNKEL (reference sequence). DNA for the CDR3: TGTGCCAGCAGCCAAGATGCCCAGGGTACCTACGAGCAGTACTTC. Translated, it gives CASSQDAQGTYEQYF.